These 25 T cell receptor beta chains came from one sample sequenced in a study of breast tumors, draining lymph nodes, adjacent tissues. Breast cancer patients provided tissue from their axillary draining lymph nodes. TCRdb fed the multiplex PCR reads into MiXCR, producing one record per CDR3 protein. The repertoire holds under 250,000 distinct CDR3 sequences, about a third seen once, with around 1.4% in the top ten. Sequences were obtained from axillary lymph node tissue. Receptors were obtained from a female donor with breast cancer. Some clones in this sample may be carry-over from other donors' samples.

This clonotype appeared many times. V and J are TRBV7-2 and TRBJ2-1, with a possible D match to TRBD1 (5 bases). V was trimmed by 5 bases and J by 7 bases, leaving 12 bases between them. Germline loops: CDR1 SGHTA, CDR2 FQGNSA. The length of the CDR3 is 13 residues. The CDR3 DNA follows: TGTGCCAGCAGCACCGCAAGGGGTAATGAGCAGTTCTTC. This codes for CASSTARGNEQFF.

CDR3 coding DNA: TGTGCCAGCAGCCGGGATTACTCTGCAAGCACCATATATTTT. It is translated as CASSRDYSASTIYF. The J gene is TRBJ1-3, the V gene TRBV11-3, with D unclear. This CDR3 region has 14 residues. Between the trimmed V and J ends, which lost 5 bases and 9 bases, there was a span of 17 bases. From germline, CDR1 is SGHNT and CDR2 YENEEA.

Regarding this clonotype: This may stem from a read error, because a much larger clone lies one nucleotide away. The chain links TRBV9 to TRBJ2-1, with TRBD2 matching over 7 bases. Germline CDR1 is SGDLS and CDR2 is YYNGEE. The CDR3 runs 15 residues. The CDR3 DNA sequence: TGTGCCAGCAGCGTAGCAGCTAGCGGCTACAATGAGCCGTTCTTC. Translating gives CASSVAASGYNEPFF.

There are many counts of this clonotype. The gene calls are TRBV12-3 or TRBV12-4 and TRBJ1-3; unclear D gene. The CDR3 is 16 amino acids. Trimming took 8 bases from V and 0 from J, leaving 17 bases between them. The CDR3 region is CASAPLEVGSGNTIYF. Written as DNA, the CDR3 is TGTGCCAGCGCCCCCCTCGAGGTGGGCTCTGGAAACACCATATATTTT.

This clonotype showed up many times. The rearrangement uses TRBV15 and TRBJ2-1, with 7 positions matching TRBD1. The trim removed 4 bases at V and 8 bases at J, leaving 14 bases unmatched. CDR3 size: 16 residues. Germline CDR1 reads LNHNV; CDR2 reads YYDKDF (reference sequence). In nucleotides, the CDR3 is TGTGCCACCAGCACGGCCCGACAGGGCGGCAATCATGAGCAGTTCTTC. Translating gives CATSTARQGGNHEQFF.

This clonotype was counted many times. V is TRBV4-3 and J is TRBJ2-7; 7 bases are a match to TRBD1. V shed 0 bases and J 6 bases; nucleotides not matched to a gene: 2. Germline V lookup: CDR1 LGHNA, CDR2 YSLEER. The CDR3 covers 13 residues. The DNA for the CDR3 is TGCGCCAGCAGCCAAGAAGGGGGCGCCGAGCAGTACTTC. Its protein is CASSQEGGAEQYF.

This clonotype was recorded many times. This chain joins TRBV20-1 and TRBJ2-5; 8 bases fit TRBD2. The ends lost 3 bases at V and 5 bases at J; junction bases unmatched: 8. This CDR3 region has 14 residues. Germline loops: CDR1 DFQATT, CDR2 SNEGSKA (reference sequence). CDR3 DNA sequence: TGCAGTGCTAGCCCCCCCCGGGAGGGGGAGACCCAGTACTTC. Translated, it gives CSASPPREGETQYF.

This clonotype was recorded at least ten times. The chain carries TRBV20-1 and TRBJ1-2; no clear D gene. The CDR3 loop spans 15 amino acids. CDR1 is DFQATT, CDR2 SNEGSKA, per germline (reference sequence). Trimming took 5 bases from V and 6 from J, leaving 22 bases between them. The CDR3 DNA sequence: TGCAGTGCTGACCCGCGGGAAGGGCTACTAGATGGCTACACCTTC. Encoded protein: CSADPREGLLDGYTF.

This clonotype was seen ten or more times. V usage is TRBV7-3 and J usage is TRBJ2-3; 12 bases map to TRBD2. The germline V gene encodes CDR1 SGHTA and CDR2 FQGTGA. CDR3 length equals 14 residues. V trimming: 6 bases; J trimming: 6 bases; junction bases outside the gene matches: 4. For the CDR3, the DNA is TGTGCCAGCAGTTCTAGCGGGGGGGCGGATACGCAGTATTTT. This sequence encodes CASSSSGGADTQYF.

This clonotype showed up many times. The germline gene is not matched at one end of the junction; a read error may be the cause. The rearrangement links TRBV2 to TRBJ1-3, with TRBD1 matching over 7 bases. The germline CDR1 and CDR2 sequences are SNHLY and FYNNEI. There are 17 residues in the CDR3. The CDR3 bases are TGTGCCAGCAGTGATTCATTACAGGGGATCTCTAGAAACACCATATATTTT. Its translation: CASSDSLQGISRNTIYF.

This clonotype was counted ten times or more. V usage is TRBV19 and J usage is TRBJ1-2, with 9 bases identical to TRBD1. CDR1 LNHDA and CDR2 SQIVND come from the germline V gene (reference sequence). The V and J ends lost 7 bases and 8 bases, in that order; junction bases with no gene match: 14. The CDR3 is 15 residues long. CDR3 bases: TGTGCCAGTACCGAGAGCGGGACAGGGATTATGGGCTACACCTTC. This codes for CASTESGTGIMGYTF.

This clonotype has just a few counts. A much bigger clone sits one base away, suggesting this may be a read error. The chain has TRBV20-1 and TRBJ2-2; a possible D gene is TRBD2 (6 bases). The germline gives CDR1 DFQATT, CDR2 SNEGSKA (reference sequence). The CDR3 consists of 16 residues. Between the trimmed V and J ends, which lost 2 bases and 4 bases, there was a span of 17 bases. CDR3 region: CSARLQGTLTTGELFF. In DNA form, the CDR3 reads TGCAGTGCTAGACTGCAAGGGACTCTCACCACCGGGGAGCTGTTTTTT.

The rearrangement links TRBV7-2 to TRBJ1-2; D is uncertain. The V gene lost 5 bases and the J gene lost 0 bases, with 13 bases spanning the gap. CDR3 size: 15 residues. CDR1 and CDR2 (germline): SGHTA, FQGNSA. CDR3 sequence: CASSQTRVPNYGYTF. DNA for the CDR3: TGTGCCAGCAGCCAAACACGAGTTCCTAACTATGGCTACACCTTC.

Note on this clonotype: A much larger clone differs from this one at a single base, so this may be a read error. This rearrangement joins TRBV6-5 to TRBJ2-7; D gene ambiguous. The ends were cut back, 0 bases at V and 2 bases at J, with 14 bases in the middle. Germline V gene lookup returns CDR1 MNHEY and CDR2 SVGAGI. CDR3 length: 16 amino acids. CDR3 loop: CASSYSLRPSAYEQYF. DNA of the CDR3: TGTGCCAGCAGTTACTCGTTACGGCCGAGCGCCTACGAGCAGTACTTC.

Of note for this clonotype: This may arise from a read error, as a much more abundant clone is one base away. J is TRBJ2-1 and V is TRBV6-1; TRBD2 might be the D (7 bases). This CDR3 is 12 amino acids long. V lost 6 bases, J lost 14 bases, and 17 bases lay in between. The germline V gene has CDR1 MNHNS and CDR2 SASEGT. The CDR3 protein is CASSLLGGLEFF. The CDR3 DNA sequence: TGTGCCAGCAGCCTCCTCGGGGGGCTGGAGTTCTTC.

The sample holds many counts of this clonotype. J is TRBJ2-7 and V is TRBV4-2, with TRBD2 matching 8 bases. V gave up 1 base and J gave up 3 bases; unmatched junction bases: 2. Germline V gives CDR1 LGHNA, CDR2 YNFKEQ. The CDR3 is 14 residues long. The CDR3 DNA is TGTGCCAGCAGCCAAGGAGCGGGGGACTACGAGCAGTACTTC. Translation: CASSQGAGDYEQYF.

This clonotype was detected ten times or more. CDR3 nucleotides: TGCGCCAGCAGCCATCGTACAGGGGGCCAAGAGACCCAGTACTTC. This translates into CASSHRTGGQETQYF. V is TRBV4-1 and J is TRBJ2-5; 8 bases match TRBD1. The CDR3 covers 15 residues. The germline V gene encodes CDR1 MGHRA and CDR2 YSYEKL. Trimming at V came to 3 bases and at J to 1 base, leaving 4 bases not matched to a gene.

V and J are TRBV29-1 and TRBJ2-1; the D is unclear. V was clipped by 7 bases and J by 5 bases, with 9 bases between them. CDR1 is SQVTM, CDR2 ANQGSEA, per germline. The CDR3 length is 11 residues. The CDR3 bases are TGCAGCGCCCTCCGGAACAATGAGCAGTTCTTC. It encodes CSALRNNEQFF.

This clonotype was found many times. The rearrangement links TRBV20-1 to TRBJ2-3, with D perhaps TRBD2 (6 bases). Germline lookup yields CDR1 DFQATT and CDR2 SNEGSKA (reference sequence). The CDR3 extends over 16 amino acids. Trimming took 2 bases from V and 2 from J, leaving 17 bases between them. Written as DNA, the CDR3 is TGCAGTGCTAGATCGCAGCGGGTGGGAGCCACAGATACGCAGTATTTT. Its protein product is CSARSQRVGATDTQYF.

This clonotype was found many times. This sequence joins TRBV7-8 and TRBJ1-2; 7 bases are shared with TRBD1. Germline trimming cut 1 base from V and 7 bases from J; bases unmatched to any gene: 3. Germline V lookup: CDR1 SGHVS, CDR2 FQNEAQ. This CDR3 has 13 residues. CDR3 residues: CASSLEPGGGYTF. CDR3 DNA: TGTGCCAGCAGCTTAGAACCAGGGGGTGGCTACACCTTC.

This clonotype was observed many times. The chain couples TRBV7-2 to TRBJ2-1; D gene unclear. CDR1 is SGHTA, CDR2 FQGNSA, per germline. This CDR3 has 11 residues. V was cut by 5 bases and J by 8 bases, with 7 bases left in between. The CDR3 nucleotides read TGTGCCAGCAGCGCCCAGGATGAGCAGTTCTTC. As protein: CASSAQDEQFF.

This clonotype appeared many times. The chain recombines TRBV7-8 with TRBJ2-2; the match to TRBD2 covers 9 bases. The CDR3 is 16 amino acids. The germline V gene encodes CDR1 SGHVS and CDR2 FQNEAQ. The junction had 6 bases not matched to a gene; V was cut back by 5 bases and J by 2 bases. The CDR3 is CASSPGLALNTGELFF. The CDR3 nucleotides read TGTGCCAGCAGCCCGGGACTAGCCCTAAACACCGGGGAGCTGTTTTTT.

The CDR3 loop reads CASSRRQGRDTQYF. The CDR3 bases are TGTGCCAGCAGTCGCCGACAGGGGAGGGATACGCAGTATTTT. The chain couples TRBV6-5 to TRBJ2-3; the match to TRBD1 covers 8 bases. CDR1 and CDR2 (germline): MNHEY, SVGAGI. The CDR3 has 14 residues. V was pared by 5 bases and J by 6 bases, with 7 bases of the junction left unmatched.

This clonotype was recorded at least ten times. A read error is possible here, since a much larger clone lies one base away. V is TRBV20-1 and J is TRBJ1-2; 10 bases map to TRBD1. Germline loops: CDR1 DFQATT, CDR2 SNEGSKA (reference sequence). This CDR3 spans 14 amino acids. The trim removed 3 bases at V and 10 bases at J, leaving 11 bases unmatched. The CDR3 bases are TGCAGTGCTAGCAGAGGGGACAGGGGATCGGCCTACACCTTC. Its protein product is CSASRGDRGSAYTF.

This clonotype was seen repeatedly, ten times or more. J is TRBJ2-7 and V is TRBV6-6, with D perhaps assigned TRBD1 or TRBD2 (5 bases each). Germline V lookup: CDR1 MNHNY, CDR2 SVGAGI (reference sequence). The ends were cut back, 0 bases at V and 4 bases at J, with 16 bases in the middle. The CDR3 is made up of 16 amino acids. CDR3 sequence (DNA): TGTGCCAGCAGTTACTCGAAGCTGGACTGGGGGTACGAGCAGTACTTC. This translates into CASSYSKLDWGYEQYF.